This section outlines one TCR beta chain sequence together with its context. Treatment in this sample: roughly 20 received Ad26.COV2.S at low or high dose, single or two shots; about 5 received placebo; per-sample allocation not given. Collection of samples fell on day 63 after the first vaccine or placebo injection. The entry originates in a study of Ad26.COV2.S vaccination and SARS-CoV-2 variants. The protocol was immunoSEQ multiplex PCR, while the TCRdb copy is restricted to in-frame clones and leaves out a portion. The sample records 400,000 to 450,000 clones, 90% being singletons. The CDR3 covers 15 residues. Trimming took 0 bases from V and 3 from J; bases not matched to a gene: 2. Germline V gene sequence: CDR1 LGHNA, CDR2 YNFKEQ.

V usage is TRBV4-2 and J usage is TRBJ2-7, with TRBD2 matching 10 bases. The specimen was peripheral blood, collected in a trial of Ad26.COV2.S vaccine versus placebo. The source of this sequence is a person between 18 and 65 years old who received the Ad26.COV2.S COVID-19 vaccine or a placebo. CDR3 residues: CASSQDSSGSYEQYF. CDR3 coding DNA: TGTGCCAGCAGCCAAGATTCTAGCGGGAGCTACGAGCAGTACTTC.